These 18 T cell receptor beta chains were all obtained from the same sample, sequenced in a study of blood T cell repertoires in COVID-19 (dated by TCRdb to 2020 to 2021). Preparation of the library involved the immunoSEQ multiplex PCR assay. Drawn from immuneACCESS, this table holds only the in-frame rearrangements with V and J called that TCRdb kept. Clones are partly lost; checked studies trace under half to an unresolved V gene and leave the rest unexplained. The sample table records about 230,000 clones; over 75% of these occur just once. Around a tenth of the sample rests with the top ten. Sequenced input: peripheral blood. Every receptor here comes from a man aged 50 to 60 with COVID-19, enrolled during active disease.

This clone was seen once. The chain joins TRBV4-1 to TRBJ2-7; 10 positions match TRBD2. The J segment lost 0 bases and the V segment lost 3 bases, leaving 20 bases of the junction unmatched. The CDR3 covers 21 residues. Per germline, CDR1 MGHRA and CDR2 YSYEKL. The CDR3 DNA reads as TGCGCCAGCAGCCAGCGGTTGGAACCTCTAGCGGGAGACCTCAGCTCCTACGAGCAGTACTTC. Its protein product is CASSQRLEPLAGDLSSYEQYF.

The V and J genes are TRBV18 and TRBJ2-6; 9 positions agree with TRBD1. CDR1 and CDR2 from the germline V gene are KGHSH and LQKENI. CDR3 size: 19 residues. The J segment lost 1 base and the V segment lost 3 bases, leaving 10 bases of the junction unmatched. The CDR3: CASSPWTGAPTSGANVLTF. The CDR3 region has the DNA TGTGCCAGCTCACCTTGGACAGGGGCACCCACATCTGGGGCCAACGTCCTGACTTTC.

V is TRBV13 and J is TRBJ2-5, with 12 bases aligning to TRBD1. V was pared by 4 bases and J by 4 bases, with 7 bases of the junction left unmatched. The CDR3 length is 16 residues. CDR1 and CDR2 from the germline V gene are PRHDT and FYEKMQ (reference sequence). The CDR3 spells CASSSEGQGAGETQYF. DNA of the CDR3: TGTGCCAGCAGCTCGGAGGGACAGGGGGCTGGAGAGACCCAGTACTTC. Looking up the rest from reference TRBV13 and TRBJ2-5 gives the full variable domain: AAGVIQSPRHLIKEKRETATLKCYPIPRHDTVYWYQQGPGQDPQFLISFYEKMQSDKGSIPDRFSAQQFSDYHSELNMSSLELGDSALYFCASSSEGQGAGETQYFGPGTRLLVL.

With respect to this clone: This specimen includes other DNA sequences encoding the same CDR3. The gene calls are TRBV3-1 (or the pseudogene TRBV3-2) and TRBJ1-1; a possible D gene is TRBD1 (6 bases). The CDR3 is 13 amino acids. CDR1 LGHDT and CDR2 YNNKEL come from the germline V gene (reference sequence). V lost 3 bases and J lost 1, with 6 bases in between. The CDR3 DNA reads TGTGCCAGCAGCCAGGGGGCGAACACTGAAGCTTTCTTT. Protein sequence: CASSQGANTEAFF.

The rearrangement uses TRBV6-5 and TRBJ1-5; possible D gene TRBD1, 6 bases. Per the germline V gene, CDR1 is MNHEY and CDR2 is SVGAGI. V was shortened by 4 bases and J by 4 bases, with 8 bases between the two germline ends. This CDR3 region has 13 residues. The CDR3 here is CASSSRGNQPQHF. In nucleotides, the CDR3 is TGTGCCAGCAGTTCCAGGGGAAATCAGCCCCAGCATTTT.

The chain recombines TRBV19 with TRBJ1-3, with 8 bases identical to TRBD1. The CDR3 sequence is 13 residues long. The germline V gene has CDR1 LNHDA and CDR2 SQIVND (reference sequence). Germline trimming cut 9 bases from V and 1 base from J; bases unmatched to any gene: 2. In DNA form, the CDR3 reads TGTGCCAGCGACAGGGGTTCTGGAAACACCATATATTTT. It encodes CASDRGSGNTIYF.

The V call is TRBV5-4, the J call TRBJ1-2; tentative D call: TRBD1 (6 bases). The CDR3 spans 15 residues. Between the trimmed V and J ends, which lost 5 bases and 3 bases, there was a span of 17 bases. The germline CDR1 and CDR2 sequences are SGHNT and YYREEE (reference sequence). The CDR3 protein is CASSLQGGKYYGYTF. CDR3 bases: TGTGCCAGCAGTTTACAGGGAGGGAAGTACTATGGCTACACCTTC.

A single count supports this clone. The genes are TRBV6-1 and TRBJ1-5, with D possibly TRBD1 on 6 matching bases. V gave up 4 bases and J gave up 5 bases, with 18 bases separating them. The CDR3 sequence is 16 residues long. The germline V gene encodes CDR1 MNHNS and CDR2 SASEGT. In DNA form, the CDR3 reads TGTGCCAGCAGTGTTGAGCCAGGGGTTTCGCATCAGCCCCAGCATTTT. Translated, it gives CASSVEPGVSHQPQHF.

The V gene is TRBV9, the J gene TRBJ2-1; 7 nucleotides align to TRBD2. Germline CDR1 reads SGDLS; CDR2 reads YYNGEE. Trimming cost V 4 bases and J 5 bases; bases outside gene matches: 9. This CDR3 region has 15 residues. The CDR3 DNA sequence: TGTGCCAGCAGCACATCCGGGACTACCCACAATGAGCAGTTCTTC. The encoded protein is CASSTSGTTHNEQFF.

The V gene is TRBV6-5, the J gene TRBJ2-4; 12 positions agree with TRBD2. CDR1 MNHEY and CDR2 SVGAGI come from the germline V gene. This CDR3 region has 15 residues. J gave up 8 bases and V 4 bases, and 6 bases lay outside the gene matches. CDR3 DNA sequence: TGTGCCAGCAGTTCGCCTAGCGGGGGGGTGGACATTCAGTACTTC. Translation: CASSSPSGGVDIQYF.

The chain joins TRBV5-5 to TRBJ2-7, with 7 positions matching TRBD1. The V gene's germline CDR1 is SGHKS and CDR2 YYEKEE (reference sequence). This CDR3 is 15 amino acids long. Trimming at V came to 0 bases and at J to 0 bases, leaving 3 bases not matched to a gene. The CDR3 is CASSLVGQSSYEQYF. In DNA form, the CDR3 reads TGTGCCAGCAGCTTGGTGGGACAGAGCTCCTACGAGCAGTACTTC.

V is TRBV27 and J is TRBJ2-7; 9 bases line up with TRBD1. This CDR3 spans 17 amino acids. The ends lost 6 bases at V and 3 bases at J; junction bases unmatched: 15. In germline, CDR1 is MNHEY, CDR2 SMNVEV (reference sequence). The chain's CDR3 is CASSQAATGTGRYEQYF. The DNA of the CDR3 is TGTGCCAGCAGCCAAGCCGCAACCGGGACAGGGCGCTACGAGCAGTACTTC.

CDR3 sequence reads: CASSREVGVGDGYTF. CDR3 in DNA: TGTGCCAGCAGCCGGGAGGTAGGGGTTGGCGATGGCTACACCTTC. The chain couples TRBV5-4 to TRBJ1-2, with TRBD1 as a possible D gene (5 bases). Looked up from germline, CDR1 is SGHNT and CDR2 is YYREEE (reference sequence). V was pared by 4 bases and J by 6 bases, with 19 bases between. The CDR3 is made up of 15 amino acids.

The chain has TRBV6-5 and TRBJ1-1; tentative D call: TRBD1 (5 bases). The V end was cut by 3 bases, the J end by 0 bases, with 14 bases between. This CDR3 region has 16 residues. Germline V CDR1 and CDR2: MNHEY, SVGAGI. This chain's CDR3 is CASSYRPGNVNTEAFF. CDR3 bases: TGTGCCAGCAGTTATAGGCCAGGGAATGTGAACACTGAAGCTTTCTTT.

The chain employs TRBV5-1 and TRBJ2-3; possible D gene TRBD1, 6 bases. Trimming shortened V by 0 bases and J by 4 bases, and 12 bases separated the two germline ends. From germline, CDR1 is SGHRS and CDR2 YFSETQ. The length of the CDR3 is 15 residues. CDR3 sequence: CASSLAGQNADTQYF. The CDR3 nucleotides read TGCGCCAGCAGCTTGGCGGGACAAAACGCAGATACGCAGTATTTT.

DNA for the CDR3: TGTGCCAGTAGTGTCAGGGGGCCGGGACAGCCCCAGCATTTT. It specifies CASSVRGPGQPQHF. This chain links TRBV19 with TRBJ1-5; 8 bases match TRBD1. Germline values: CDR1 LNHDA, CDR2 SQIVND (reference sequence). V gave up 5 bases and J gave up 7 bases; unmatched junction bases: 7. The CDR3 has 14 residues. Full variable domain (outside the CDR3, taken from reference TRBV19 and TRBJ1-5): DGGITQSPKYLFRKEGQNVTLSCEQNLNHDAMYWYRQDPGQGLRLIYYSQIVNDFQKGDIAEGYSVSREKKESFPLTVTSAQKNPTAFYLCASSVRGPGQPQHFGDGTRLSIL.

The chain's CDR3 is CASSLRVGRASGELFF. Written as DNA, the CDR3 is TGTGCCAGCAGCTTAAGGGTCGGGAGGGCCTCCGGGGAGCTGTTTTTT. V usage is TRBV7-3 and J usage is TRBJ2-2; 8 positions agree with TRBD2. V dropped 1 base and J dropped 6; count of bases not matched to a gene: 7. This CDR3 is built from 16 residues. Germline V gene data show CDR1 as SGHTA and CDR2 as FQGTGA.

The rearrangement links TRBV6-1 to TRBJ1-1, with a possible D match to TRBD1 (6 bases). The CDR3 extends over 15 amino acids. Per germline, CDR1 MNHNS and CDR2 SASEGT. Deletions cut 3 bases from V and 6 bases from J, with 17 bases between. The CDR3 nucleotides read TGTGCCAGCAGTGAGGCCCAGGGGAGTGTAGCTGAAGCTTTCTTT. It codes for CASSEAQGSVAEAFF.